This TCR beta chain stems from a study of blood T cell repertoires in COVID-19. About the research overall: The United States, Italy and Spain provided the acute and convalescent COVID-19 samples. The cDNA or gDNA used as material had been derived from T cells, B-cell-depleted T cells, or PBMCs.

The length of the CDR3 is 15 residues. Germline V gene data show CDR1 as LNHDA and CDR2 as SQIVND (reference sequence). Deletions cut 5 bases from V and 0 bases from J, with 11 bases between. Original data processing: How many nucleated cells were present was estimated from reference gene primer amplification. Method: immunoSEQ multiplex PCR; TCRdb's copy keeps in-frame clones and lacks some. V and J calls and clone size are those listed in that table; D and trimming were worked out from the DNA. In the table there are 150,000 or so clones, roughly 80% of which are singletons. This clone was detected once.

Sequenced input: peripheral blood. This clonotype was obtained from a woman in her thirties or forties with active or convalescent COVID-19. This sequence joins TRBV19 and TRBJ1-5; D remains ambiguous. CDR3 nucleotide sequence: TGTGCCAGTAGTTTCGGGGTCCCTAGCAATCAGCCCCAGCATTTT. Protein: CASSFGVPSNQPQHF.